Listed below are T cell receptor beta chains from one sample, sequenced in a study of cytomegalovirus exposure and HLA in healthy donors. The data were produced by immunoSEQ multiplex PCR, yet TCRdb's version contains in-frame clones alone and is incomplete. The sample records 90,000 to 150,000 clones, approximately 80% being singletons. The sample comprised PBMCs. The receptors come from a man aged 35-49 years in good health and CMV-seropositive. The conserved cysteine and the conserved F or W are not part of the CDR3 here.

V gene	CDR3 length	J gene	CDR3 protein
TRBV5-1	11	TRBJ2-5	ASSLAGGETQY
TRBV11-2	12	TRBJ1-4	ASSRPATNEKLF
TRBV7-2	12	TRBJ2-3	ASRSSYSTDTQY
TRBV19	13	TRBJ2-7	ASSTRQTGLYEQY
TRBV12-5	10	TRBJ2-1	ASGLGQGQQF
TRBV5-4	11	TRBJ2-7	ASRPQGVGEQY
TRBV11-3	12	TRBJ2-3	ASSQTGAADTQY
TRBV28	13	TRBJ1-6	ASSRTGTGGSPLH
TRBV4-1	13	TRBJ1-5	ASSQDPGGSQPQH
TRBV4-1	11	TRBJ1-2	ASSQGPIHGYT
TRBV5-6	12	TRBJ1-4	ASTRWATNEKLF
TRBV7-2	14	TRBJ2-2	ASSLGSASGAGELF
TRBV7-2	11	TRBJ1-3	ASGRGSGNTIY
TRBV28	12	TRBJ2-4	ASSLAPAKNIQY
TRBV2	13	TRBJ2-5	ASSEQRGGQETQY
TRBV6-1	13	TRBJ1-5	ASRAYRNSNQPQH